Many counts were recorded for the clone carrying this T cell receptor (beta chain). The antigen is not known. TCRdb reanalysed the RT-PCR reads using MiXCR and keeps one entry per CDR3 protein. This repertoire shows fewer than 600,000 distinct CDR3 sequences, 6.5% to 8% found once; its top ten account for roughly 13%. This entry comes from a study of response to subunit inactivated influenza vaccine. General study findings and limits: Researchers suggested that each seasonal influenza vaccination recruits few new T cells.

The CDR3 consists of 14 residues. V dropped 3 bases and J dropped 9 bases, with 12 bases sitting between them. Germline values: CDR1 MGHDK, CDR2 SYGVNS. The chain is built from TRBV25-1 and TRBJ1-6; D might be TRBD1 (6 bases). Sample: PBMCs from blood, taken around 25 months after vaccination. The source is a man between 50 and 69 years old who received an inactivated influenza vaccine. The CDR3 DNA reads as TGTGCCAGCAGTGACTCCCAGGGGCCTTCACCCCTCCACTTT. Its protein is CASSDSQGPSPLHF.